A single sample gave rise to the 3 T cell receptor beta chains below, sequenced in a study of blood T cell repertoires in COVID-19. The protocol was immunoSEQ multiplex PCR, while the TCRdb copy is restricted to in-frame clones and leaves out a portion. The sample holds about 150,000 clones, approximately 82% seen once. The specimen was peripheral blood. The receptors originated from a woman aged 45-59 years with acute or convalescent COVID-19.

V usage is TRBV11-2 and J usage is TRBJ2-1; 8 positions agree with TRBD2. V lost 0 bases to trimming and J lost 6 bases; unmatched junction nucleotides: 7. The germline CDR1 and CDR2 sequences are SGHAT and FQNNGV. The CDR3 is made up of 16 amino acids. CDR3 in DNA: TGTGCCAGCAGCTTAGATCTGTGGCTAGCGGGCAATGAGCAGTTCTTC. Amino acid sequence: CASSLDLWLAGNEQFF.

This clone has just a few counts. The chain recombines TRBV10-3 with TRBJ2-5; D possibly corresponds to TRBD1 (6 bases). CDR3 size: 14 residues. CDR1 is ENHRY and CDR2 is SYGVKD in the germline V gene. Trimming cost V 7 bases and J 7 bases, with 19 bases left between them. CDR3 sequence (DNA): TGTGCCATCAATGATCCGATCACAGGGCTGACCCAGTACTTC. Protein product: CAINDPITGLTQYF.

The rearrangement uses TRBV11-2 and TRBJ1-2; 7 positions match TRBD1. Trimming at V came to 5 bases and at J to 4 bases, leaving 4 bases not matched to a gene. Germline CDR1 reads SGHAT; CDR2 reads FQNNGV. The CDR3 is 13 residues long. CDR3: CASSQTGPYGYTF. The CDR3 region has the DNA TGTGCCAGCAGCCAGACAGGGCCCTATGGCTACACCTTC.